What follows describes a single T cell receptor beta chain. What it binds is not known. Measured with immunoSEQ multiplex PCR; TCRdb has only the in-frame clones, and not every one. Here the sample spans more than 55,000 clones, more than 60% being singletons. This record comes from a study of T cell responses to AZD1222 COVID-19 vaccine. Points from the study as a whole: White British ancestry dominated among donors, who included more females, and clonal diversity was possibly underestimated. When two AZD1222 doses had been given, Spike-specific TCR breadth and depth rose. Among AZD1222 vaccinees, only five or six were seropositive at baseline.

Sequencing was performed on peripheral blood, taken 28 days after the second AZD1222 dose. The TCR comes from an adult who received the AZD1222 COVID-19 vaccine.

Here the CDR3 reads CASSDRTGDNSPLHF. Here the CDR3 DNA reads TGTGCCAGCAGTGACCGGACAGGCGATAATTCACCCCTCCACTTT. The chain recombines TRBV2 with TRBJ1-6; 7 bases fit TRBD1. The ends lost 3 bases at V and 5 bases at J; junction bases unmatched: 4. This CDR3 is built from 15 residues. Per germline, CDR1 SNHLY and CDR2 FYNNEI.